This T cell receptor beta chain originates from a study of T cell repertoires in cytomegalovirus infection. The overall study: The authors used CMV epitopes that were HLA-C-restricted (recently identified) and HLA-B-restricted (well studied). Public signatures in TCR beta pointed to CMV infection and matching HLA type.

TCRdb re-analysed the reads in MiXCR, keeping a single row per CDR3 protein. The data hold around 900,000 distinct CDR3 sequences, with approximately 31% observed a single time. This clonotype was counted only a few times. Its antigen is currently unknown. The CDR3 loop spans 15 amino acids. Germline V gives CDR1 LNHNV, CDR2 YYDKDF (reference sequence). V lost 3 bases, J lost 1 base, and 7 bases lay in between. Notes on the study in general: HLA-C-restricted CMV-specific TCR beta clonotypes prevailed in the ex vivo response. Carriers of CMV plus the relevant HLA were identified by cumulative public TCR beta family frequency.

The sample here was cultured CD8+ T cells from PBMCs, taken from culture after CMV antigen stimulation. This receptor was obtained from a human donor in good health (CMV status not recorded). Some clones in this sample may be carry-over from other donors' samples. The chain has TRBV15 and TRBJ2-6; D may be TRBD1 or TRBD2 (5 bases each). The CDR3 DNA follows: TGTGCCACCAGCAGGGGGGTTTCTGGGGCCAACGTCCTGACTTTC. Amino acids: CATSRGVSGANVLTF.